Listed below are T cell receptor beta chains from one sample, sequenced in a study of T cell responses to AZD1222 COVID-19 vaccine. Using immunoSEQ multiplex PCR, the repertoire was profiled, and TCRdb retains in-frame clones only, with some absent. Of tens of thousands of clones listed, over 80% are singletons. The specimen comprised peripheral blood, sampled on day 0 of AZD1222 vaccination. These receptors were taken from an adult in good health. CDR3s include the opening cysteine and the closing phenylalanine or tryptophan. The order of the fields is clone size, V gene, D gene, J gene, CDR3 protein, CDR3 DNA. D genes are given only for firm matches. Size tells how often a clone was seen (once, few, many) or the class of an expanded clone, and some rows leave it out.

>few|TRBV5-1|.|TRBJ2-3
CASSFRDTDTQYF
TGCGCCAGCAGCTTTAGGGACACAGATACGCAGTATTTT
>.|TRBV7-8|TRBD2|TRBJ2-2
CASSLGTSGGSGELFF
TGTGCCAGCAGCTTAGGGACTAGCGGGGGTTCCGGGGAGCTGTTTTTT
>.|TRBV12-3/TRBV12-4|.|TRBJ1-1
CASSFGLNTEAFF
TGTGCCAGCAGCTTCGGGCTGAACACTGAAGCTTTCTTT
>.|TRBV5-4|.|TRBJ1-1
CASTPQGQRTEAFF
TGTGCCAGTACCCCCCAGGGACAACGCACTGAAGCTTTCTTT
>once|TRBV7-2|.|TRBJ1-2
CASSLVHYGYTF
TGTGCCAGCAGCTTAGTGCACTATGGCTACACCTTC
>.|TRBV4-1|.|TRBJ1-5
CASSQDNGALRQHF
TGCGCCAGCAGCCAAGATAATGGCGCGTTGCGCCAGCATTTT
>once|TRBV7-2|.|TRBJ2-7
CASSFLYSYEQYF
TGTGCCAGCAGCTTCCTCTACTCCTACGAGCAGTACTTC
>.|TRBV24-1|.|TRBJ2-3
CATSPGLRADTQYF
TGTGCCACCAGTCCGGGTCTTAGAGCAGATACGCAGTATTTT
>.|TRBV4-1|.|TRBJ1-1
CASSLGPFLNTEAFF
TGCGCCAGCAGCCTGGGACCATTTTTAAACACTGAAGCTTTCTTT
>.|TRBV5-4|.|TRBJ1-2
CASSFKENYGYTF
TGTGCCAGCAGCTTTAAGGAGAACTATGGCTACACCTTC
>.|TRBV6-6|TRBD1|TRBJ2-2
CASSYSSQGADGELFF
TGTGCCAGCAGTTACTCGAGCCAGGGGGCAGACGGGGAGCTGTTTTTT
>.|TRBV30|TRBD1|TRBJ1-4
CAWATGGNEKLFF
TGTGCCTGGGCGACAGGGGGTAATGAAAAACTGTTTTTT
>.|TRBV4-2|.|TRBJ1-1
CASSQGLRDVEAFF
TGTGCCAGCAGCCAAGGCCTGCGGGACGTTGAAGCTTTCTTT
>.|TRBV14|TRBD2|TRBJ2-1
CASSRTSGGVYNEQFF
TGTGCCAGCAGCCGGACTAGCGGGGGGGTATACAATGAGCAGTTCTTC
>.|TRBV6-5|.|TRBJ1-2
CASSYSGLSHYGYTF
TGTGCCAGCAGTTACTCAGGGCTTTCTCACTATGGCTACACCTTC
>.|TRBV24-1|.|TRBJ1-5
CATSAMGDSRPQHF
TGTGCCACCAGTGCCATGGGAGATTCTCGGCCCCAGCATTTT
>.|TRBV5-1|.|TRBJ1-4
CASSPTINEKLFF
TGCGCCAGCAGCCCTACAATTAATGAAAAACTGTTTTTT
>.|TRBV9|.|TRBJ1-4
CASSVSGGGFNEKLFF
TGTGCCAGCAGCGTATCCGGGGGCGGGTTTAATGAAAAACTGTTTTTT
>.|TRBV19|.|TRBJ2-5
CASSRGKGTPTQETQYF
TGTGCCAGTAGTAGGGGTAAGGGGACTCCCACCCAGGAGACCCAGTACTTC
>.|TRBV11-3|.|TRBJ1-1
CASSLPPGRTEAFF
TGTGCCAGCAGCTTACCGCCGGGAAGGACTGAAGCTTTCTTT
>.|TRBV4-3|.|TRBJ2-2
CASSQDSGTYTGELFF
TGCGCCAGCAGCCAAGATTCGGGCACCTACACCGGGGAGCTGTTTTTT
>.|TRBV5-6|TRBD1|TRBJ1-2
CASSLLAGGTYGYTF
TGTGCCAGCAGCTTGTTGGCAGGGGGTACCTATGGCTACACCTTC
>.|TRBV2|.|TRBJ2-2
CASREQGTGELFF
TGTGCCAGCAGGGAACAGGGAACCGGGGAGCTGTTTTTT
>once|TRBV5-6|.|TRBJ1-6
CASRETGQRDSPLHF
TGTGCCAGCAGAGAGACTGGCCAGAGAGATTCACCCCTCCACTTT
>.|TRBV18|.|TRBJ2-5
CASSPQKGRETQYF
TGTGCCAGCTCACCACAGAAGGGACGAGAGACCCAGTACTTC
>.|TRBV11-2|TRBD1|TRBJ1-3
CASSLGLNRGSSGNTIYF
TGTGCCAGCAGCTTAGGCCTTAACAGGGGAAGCTCTGGAAACACCATATATTTT
>.|TRBV28|TRBD1|TRBJ1-5
CASNLETGGLLPQPQHF
TGTGCCAGCAATCTAGAAACAGGGGGACTCTTGCCACAGCCCCAGCATTTT
>.|TRBV2|.|TRBJ1-4
CASSEGGGAGEKLFF
TGTGCCAGCAGTGAGGGGGGGGGCGCAGGTGAAAAACTGTTTTTT
>few|TRBV6-5|TRBD1|TRBJ1-1
CASNRQGLNTEAFF
TGTGCCAGCAATCGACAGGGGTTGAACACTGAAGCTTTCTTT
>.|TRBV7-8|.|TRBJ1-5
CASRHVPGDSNQPQHF
TGTGCCAGCAGGCACGTACCGGGAGATAGCAATCAGCCCCAGCATTTT
>.|TRBV7-2|.|TRBJ1-5
CASSFGTSNQPQHF
TGTGCCAGCAGCTTCGGGACAAGTAATCAGCCCCAGCATTTT
>.|TRBV6-5|TRBD2|TRBJ2-1
CASSYSPAGGRNEQFF
TGTGCCAGCAGTTACTCCCCTGCGGGGGGCCGGAATGAGCAGTTCTTC
>.|TRBV5-1|.|TRBJ1-1
CASSLDLTEAFF
TGCGCCAGCAGCTTGGACCTCACTGAAGCTTTCTTT
>.|TRBV5-1|TRBD2|TRBJ2-1
CASSFSGGAYNEQFF
TGCGCCAGCAGCTTTAGCGGGGGGGCCTACAATGAGCAGTTCTTC
>.|TRBV18|.|TRBJ2-2
CASSPFSPGSSGELFF
TGTGCCAGCTCACCATTTTCGCCAGGGTCCTCCGGGGAGCTGTTTTTT
>.|TRBV20-1|.|TRBJ2-5
CSARDEETQYF
TGCAGTGCTAGAGATGAAGAGACCCAGTACTTC
>once|TRBV19|TRBD1|TRBJ2-7
CASSHGQGATYEQYF
TGTGCCAGTAGTCACGGACAGGGGGCCACCTACGAGCAGTACTTC
>.|TRBV11-2|.|TRBJ2-3
CASSPSPGRADTQYF
TGTGCCAGCAGCCCGAGCCCGGGCCGGGCAGATACGCAGTATTTT
>few|TRBV7-2|.|TRBJ2-3
CASKRVFADTQYF
TGTGCCAGCAAGAGGGTTTTCGCAGATACGCAGTATTTT
>.|TRBV15|.|TRBJ1-2
CATSGPSSGGPMAYYGYTF
TGTGCCACCAGCGGACCATCATCGGGGGGGCCAATGGCTTACTATGGCTACACCTTC